This T cell receptor beta chain stems from a study of shared clonotypes between healthy human individuals. Study-wide context: Three plates each covered CD4 naive and memory; CD8 naive two, CD8 memory one.

Study conclusions and caveats: Larger richness was generally estimated for naive than memory subsets.

V lost 0 bases and J lost 2, with 6 bases in between. CDR3 length: 14 residues. Germline V gene data show CDR1 as LNHDA and CDR2 as SQIVND (reference sequence). A word on this clone: Antigen: not known.

Execution of the assay was at deep level. The assay was immunoSEQ multiplex PCR, and TCRdb's table has in-frame clones only and misses some. The sample contains more than 850,000 clones, more than 75% of which appear only once. Sequences were obtained from memory CD4+ T cells from PBMCs. This sample's subset: CD45RA-negative fraction. The receptor was derived from a man between 18 and 35 years old in good health. Some clones in this sample may be carry-over from other donors' samples. The gene calls are TRBV19 and TRBJ2-3, with D possibly matching TRBD1 (5 bases). CDR3 in amino acids: CASSIEGLTDTQYF. The CDR3 DNA is TGTGCCAGTAGTATAGAGGGGCTCACAGATACGCAGTATTTT.